One sample yielded the 10 T cell receptor beta chains listed below, sequenced in a study of CD8 T cells in ankylosing spondylitis. From the 5' RACE reads, TCRdb called clonotypes with MiXCR, one entry per CDR3 protein. The sample lists about 170,000 distinct CDR3 sequences, about a sixth occurring once. The source material was blood, either unsorted or a sorted T cell fraction (not recorded which). Receptors originate from a male donor with ankylosing spondylitis or in good health (not recorded which).

This CDR3 is CSARDSRQGPGNTIYF. CDR3 bases: TGCAGTGCTAGAGATTCAAGACAGGGGCCGGGAAACACCATATATTTT. The V call is TRBV20-1, the J call TRBJ1-3, with 8 bases aligning to TRBD1. CDR1 is DFQATT, CDR2 SNEGSKA, per germline (reference sequence). Trimming at V came to 0 bases and at J to 4 bases, leaving 8 bases not matched to a gene. The CDR3 sequence is 16 residues long.

This clonotype has ten or more counts. The V and J genes are TRBV12-3 or TRBV12-4 and TRBJ2-1, with 11 bases aligning to TRBD2. The CDR3 length is 17 residues. Trimming removed 6 bases from V and 6 bases from J; junction bases left unmatched: 13. This chain's CDR3 is CASSSRSLAGGGNEQFF. Here the CDR3 DNA reads TGTGCCAGCAGCTCGAGGTCGCTAGCGGGAGGAGGCAATGAGCAGTTCTTC.

In its sample, this clonotype was seen a few times. The chain links TRBV10-3 to TRBJ2-1; 10 nucleotides align to TRBD2. V lost 10 bases, J lost 7 bases, and 10 bases stayed unmatched. The length of the CDR3 is 14 residues. CDR1 and CDR2 from the germline V gene are ENHRY and SYGVKD. CDR3 sequence (DNA): TGTGCCACCACTCTAGCGGGAGTGGGTAATGAGCAGTTCTTC. It encodes CATTLAGVGNEQFF.

In its sample, this clonotype was seen many times. This rearrangement joins TRBV12-3 or TRBV12-4 to TRBJ2-2; D is possibly TRBD2 (5 bases). V dropped 6 bases and J dropped 0 bases, with 11 bases sitting between them. This CDR3 has 15 residues. This CDR3 reads CASRSGSANTGELFF. CDR3 nucleotide sequence: TGTGCCAGCAGGTCGGGGAGCGCGAACACCGGGGAGCTGTTTTTT.

The chain has TRBV24-1 and TRBJ2-7, with no clear D. Germline V CDR1 and CDR2: KGHDR, SFDVKD. This CDR3 is built from 13 residues. The V gene lost 0 bases and the J gene lost 7 bases, with 9 bases spanning the gap. CDR3 bases: TGTGCCACCAGTGATTTGCAGTCTGGGGAGCAGTACTTC. Its translation is CATSDLQSGEQYF.

The J gene is TRBJ1-1, the V gene TRBV10-2; D is undetermined. The CDR3 length is 13 residues. Germline V gene data show CDR1 as WSHSY and CDR2 as SAAADI. Trimming removed 3 bases at V and 5 bases at J, with 10 bases between. The CDR3 sequence is CASSENGWTEAFF. The CDR3 DNA sequence: TGCGCCAGCAGTGAAAACGGGTGGACTGAAGCTTTCTTT.

This clonotype was recorded many times. The V gene is TRBV9, the J gene TRBJ2-3, with D unresolved. The germline V gene has CDR1 SGDLS and CDR2 YYNGEE. The CDR3 loop spans 13 amino acids. The ends were cut back, 0 bases at V and 1 base at J, with 3 bases in the middle. CDR3 protein: CASSVGGTDTQYF. The CDR3 coding sequence is TGTGCCAGCAGCGTAGGCGGCACAGATACGCAGTATTTT.

This clonotype was seen only a few times. CDR3 region: CASSEAASGYNEQFF. CDR3 nucleotides: TGTGCCAGCAGTGAGGCGGCTAGCGGATACAATGAGCAGTTCTTC. The chain is built from TRBV2 and TRBJ2-1; 7 bases agree with TRBD2. Germline V gives CDR1 SNHLY, CDR2 FYNNEI. CDR3 size: 15 residues. Losses at the gene ends were 3 bases for V and 4 bases for J; bases not matched to a gene: 6.

This chain links TRBV20-1 with TRBJ2-1; 10 nucleotides line up with TRBD2. The CDR3 is made up of 15 amino acids. The ends lost 0 bases at V and 9 bases at J; junction bases unmatched: 8. The V gene's germline CDR1 is DFQATT and CDR2 SNEGSKA (reference sequence). CDR3: CSARDWLAGVGEQFF. Written as DNA, the CDR3 is TGCAGTGCTAGAGATTGGCTAGCGGGAGTGGGTGAGCAGTTCTTC.

The genes are TRBV2 and TRBJ2-2; D uncertain. This CDR3 spans 15 amino acids. V was cut by 2 bases and J by 4 bases, with 11 bases left in between. Germline CDR1 SNHLY, CDR2 FYNNEI. The CDR3 DNA reads as TGTGCCAGCAGTGAATTTGGACGCCCCACCGGGGAGCTGTTTTTT. This sequence encodes CASSEFGRPTGELFF.